This paragraph reports one T cell receptor beta chain. The data were taken from a study of blood T cell repertoires in COVID-19. Looking at the study overall: Samples representing acute and convalescent COVID-19 were sourced from the United States, Italy and Spain. T cells, B-cell-depleted T cells, or PBMCs provided the cDNA or gDNA that served as material.

Authors' methods: Amplification of reference gene primers was used by the study to estimate nucleated cell counts. Only in-frame clones appear in the TCRdb table, and some are missing; sequencing was by immunoSEQ multiplex PCR. V, J and clone size are those of that table, while D and trimming were read from the DNA. The sample lists 200,000 to 250,000 clones, about 78% seen once, with around 5.4% in the top ten. V shed 5 bases, J shed 4 bases, and the junction held 11 bases outside the gene matches. CDR1 and CDR2 (germline): LGHDT, YNNKEL (reference sequence). This CDR3 region has 17 residues. Sequencing input: peripheral blood. The chain recombines TRBV3-1 (or the pseudogene TRBV3-2) with TRBJ1-6; 7 bases agree with TRBD1. This receptor was taken from a woman aged 65 to 85 with acute or convalescent COVID-19. The DNA of the CDR3 is TGTGCCAGCAGCGTAAGGACAGGACGAGGGTATAATTCACCCCTCCACTTT. Residues: CASSVRTGRGYNSPLHF.